The rows below give T cell receptor beta chains drawn from one sample of a study of blood T cells in healthy people across ages. TCRdb ran MiXCR on the 5' RACE reads and lists one entry per CDR3 protein. The data show about 1,400,000 distinct CDR3 sequences, with approximately 63% seen just once and 6.7% held by the top ten. The sequenced sample consisted of blood. These receptors were taken from a young man in good health. The CDR3 runs from the conserved cysteine through the conserved F or W. A D gene is named only where the DNA matches it firmly. Where a row states a size, it is once, few, many or the class of an expanded clone; other rows omit it.

d_call,j_call,cdr3_length,v_call,clone_size,cdr3_aa,cdr3_nt
.,TRBJ2-1,14,TRBV20-1,.,CSAEPQGGYNEQFF,TGCAGTGCCGAACCACAGGGAGGCTACAATGAGCAGTTCTTC
.,TRBJ2-3,15,TRBV6-1,few,CASSEVALGTDTQYF,TGTGCCAGCAGTGAAGTTGCCTTGGGGACAGATACGCAGTATTTT
.,TRBJ1-2,14,TRBV4-1,few,CASSQGAQGYGYTF,TGCGCCAGCAGCCAAGGTGCACAGGGATACGGCTACACCTTC
.,TRBJ1-4,17,TRBV15,.,CATGRRGGGPTNEKLFF,TGTGCCACCGGTAGGAGGGGTGGAGGTCCAACTAATGAAAAACTGTTTTTT
.,TRBJ2-5,10,TRBV21-1,.,CASSAVGQYF,TGTGCCAGCAGCGCGGTGGGGCAGTACTTC
TRBD2,TRBJ2-5,15,TRBV5-5,.,CASSPTSGFRETQYF,TGTGCCAGCAGCCCAACTAGCGGATTCCGGGAGACCCAGTACTTC
.,TRBJ2-7,14,TRBV7-2,.,CASSSATSGYEQYF,TGTGCCAGCAGCTCCGCGACTAGTGGCTACGAGCAGTACTTC
.,TRBJ2-3,16,TRBV20-1,.,CSSWGGAETSTDTQYF,TGCAGTAGTTGGGGGGGGGCGGAAACGTCCACAGATACGCAGTATTTT
.,TRBJ1-1,12,TRBV2,.,CASSDFPGEAFF,TGTGCCAGCAGTGATTTCCCGGGTGAAGCTTTCTTT
.,TRBJ2-7,16,TRBV4-2,.,CASSQDGGASSYEQYF,TGTGCCAGCAGCCAAGATGGAGGGGCCAGCTCCTACGAGCAGTACTTC
.,TRBJ2-4,16,TRBV27,.,CASSSATVLAKNIQYF,TGTGCCAGCAGTTCCGCCACTGTTCTCGCCAAAAACATTCAGTACTTC